These 6 T cell receptor beta chains originate from one sample sequenced in a study of early T cells in non-severe SARS-CoV-2 infection. MiXCR, applied by TCRdb to the 5' RACE reads, yields one record per CDR3 protein. Found here are 30,000 to 45,000 distinct CDR3 sequences, 5% to 6.5% of them singletons; the top ten hold approximately 24%. Sequenced: whole blood. Receptor source: an adult who was a healthcare worker with PCR-confirmed SARS-CoV-2 infection or an uninfected control (not recorded which).

The chain couples TRBV12-3 or TRBV12-4 to TRBJ2-1, with 12 bases aligning to TRBD2. The length of the CDR3 is 16 residues. The trim removed 7 bases at V and 10 bases at J, leaving 14 bases unmatched. The CDR3 reads CASTTRTSGMGREQFF. DNA of the CDR3: TGTGCCAGCACCACCCGGACTAGCGGGATGGGGAGAGAGCAGTTCTTC.

The rearrangement uses TRBV10-3 and TRBJ2-7; D call uncertain. This CDR3 is 13 amino acids long. V lost 0 bases and J lost 4, with 7 bases in between. From germline, CDR1 is ENHRY and CDR2 SYGVKD. CDR3 residues: CAISESSWYEQYF. In nucleotides, the CDR3 is TGTGCCATCAGTGAGTCGAGTTGGTACGAGCAGTACTTC.

This clonotype was detected ten times or more. V gene TRBV20-1 combines with J gene TRBJ2-1; maybe TRBD2 (6 bases). The CDR3 totals 10 residues. The germline CDR1 and CDR2 sequences are DFQATT and SNEGSKA (reference sequence). CDR3 sequence (DNA): TGCATCGGATCGGGGGATGAGCAGTTCTTC. Translated: CIGSGDEQFF.

The chain employs TRBV4-2 and TRBJ2-1; no clear D gene. V lost 0 bases and J 6 bases, leaving 9 bases between the germline ends. CDR1 LGHNA and CDR2 YNFKEQ come from the germline V gene. CDR3 length: 14 residues. CDR3 DNA: TGTGCCAGCAGCCAAGATAGCAGCGTCAATGAGCAGTTCTTC. It translates to CASSQDSSVNEQFF.

This clonotype was observed at least ten times. The chain is built from TRBV7-9 and TRBJ1-2; tentatively, D is TRBD1 (6 bases). The CDR3 extends over 13 amino acids. CDR1 is SEHNR and CDR2 is FQNEAQ in the germline V gene (reference sequence). V was cut by 5 bases and J by 4 bases, with 11 bases left in between. The CDR3 loop is CASSPTGPYGYTF. The DNA for the CDR3 is TGTGCCAGCAGCCCGACAGGTCCCTATGGCTACACCTTC. The whole variable domain, filled in from reference TRBV7-9 and TRBJ1-2, reads DTGVSQNPRHKITKRGQNVTFRCDPISEHNRLYWYRQTLGQGPEFLTYFQNEAQLEKSRLLSDRFSAERPKGSFSTLEIQRTEQGDSAMYLCASSPTGPYGYTFGSGTRLTVV.

The chain recombines TRBV2 with TRBJ2-5; 13 nucleotides agree with TRBD2. V shed 5 bases and J 3 bases; nucleotides not matched to a gene: 3. This CDR3 is 15 amino acids long. Germline CDR1 SNHLY, CDR2 FYNNEI. The CDR3, as DNA: TGTGCCAGCAGTTTCGGACTAGCGGGAGAAGAGACCCAGTACTTC. Protein product: CASSFGLAGEETQYF.